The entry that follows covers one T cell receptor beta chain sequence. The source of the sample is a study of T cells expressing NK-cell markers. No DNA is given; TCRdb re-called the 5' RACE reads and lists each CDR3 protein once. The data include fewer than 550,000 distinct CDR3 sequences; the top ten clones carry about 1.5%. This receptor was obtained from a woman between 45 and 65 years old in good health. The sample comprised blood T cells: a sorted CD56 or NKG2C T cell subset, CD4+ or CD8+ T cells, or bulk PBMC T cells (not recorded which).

This chain's CDR3 is CASSVAGQGGGTQYF. The chain has TRBV9 and TRBJ2-3; TCRdb returns TRBD1, unconfirmable since there is no DNA. This CDR3 has 15 amino acids. The V gene's germline CDR1 is SGDLS and CDR2 YYNGEE.